The 15 T cell receptor beta chains given below trace back to one sample, sequenced in a study of T cell responses to AZD1222 COVID-19 vaccine. The method was immunoSEQ multiplex PCR; TCRdb's version includes in-frame clones alone and lacks a portion of them. The table records about 78,000 clones, 75% to 95% of them present only once. This sample comprised peripheral blood, obtained 28 days after the second AZD1222 dose. The receptors originated from an adult who received the AZD1222 COVID-19 vaccine.

V is TRBV7-3 and J is TRBJ2-7; possible D gene TRBD1, 6 bases. V dropped 5 bases and J dropped 0 bases, with 11 bases sitting between them. The CDR3 length is 14 residues. Germline assignment: CDR1 SGHTA and CDR2 FQGTGA. The CDR3 DNA follows: TGTGCCAGCAGCAAAGACAGGAGCTCCTACGAGCAGTACTTC. Amino acids: CASSKDRSSYEQYF.

CDR3 in amino acids: CASSLLRGTEAFF. CDR3 bases: TGTGCCAGCAGCTTATTAAGGGGCACTGAAGCTTTCTTT. This sequence joins TRBV6-2 or TRBV6-3 and TRBJ1-1; the D gene is possibly TRBD1 (5 bases). Deletions cut 6 bases from V and 4 bases from J, with 12 bases between. The germline gives CDR1 MNHEY, CDR2 SVGEGT. This CDR3 region has 13 residues.

The V and J genes are TRBV9 and TRBJ1-1; D unclear. Trimming took off 0 bases at V and 0 bases at J, with 3 bases between the two ends. Germline V lookup: CDR1 SGDLS, CDR2 YYNGEE. This CDR3 is 13 amino acids long. The DNA of the CDR3 is TGTGCCAGCAGCGTAGCTGTGAACACTGAAGCTTTCTTT. Its protein is CASSVAVNTEAFF.

The chain has TRBV5-6 and TRBJ1-1; D is unresolved. The CDR3 is 14 residues long. Germline loops: CDR1 SGHDT, CDR2 YYEEEE. Trimming took off 4 bases at V and 2 bases at J, with 12 bases between the two ends. CDR3 protein: CASSLRRINTEAFF. The CDR3 nucleotides read TGTGCCAGCAGCCTAAGACGGATAAACACTGAAGCTTTCTTT.

V and J are TRBV13 and TRBJ1-2; possibly TRBD1 for D (6 bases). The germline V gene encodes CDR1 PRHDT and CDR2 FYEKMQ (reference sequence). The length of the CDR3 is 16 residues. The V gene lost 2 bases and the J gene lost 8 bases, with 21 bases spanning the gap. The CDR3 region is CASSLFGPMGARGYTF. In nucleotides, the CDR3 is TGTGCCAGCAGCTTATTTGGCCCAATGGGGGCGCGGGGCTACACCTTC. Full variable domain (rest looked up from reference TRBV13 and TRBJ1-2): AAGVIQSPRHLIKEKRETATLKCYPIPRHDTVYWYQQGPGQDPQFLISFYEKMQSDKGSIPDRFSAQQFSDYHSELNMSSLELGDSALYFCASSLFGPMGARGYTFGSGTRLTVV.

The chain couples TRBV11-2 to TRBJ1-2, with D tentatively TRBD1 (5 bases). Trimming removed 1 base at V and 2 bases at J, with 11 bases between. The germline CDR1 and CDR2 sequences are SGHAT and FQNNGV. The CDR3 has 15 residues. This CDR3 reads CASSLVRGWNYGYTF. CDR3 DNA sequence: TGTGCCAGCAGCTTAGTGAGGGGTTGGAACTATGGCTACACCTTC.

The chain uses TRBV27 and TRBJ2-7; tentatively, D is TRBD2 (5 bases). V was pared by 5 bases and J by 2 bases, with 13 bases between. Germline V gene data show CDR1 as MNHEY and CDR2 as SMNVEV (reference sequence). The CDR3 runs to 14 residues. CDR3 sequence reads: CASSADDGTYEQYF. The CDR3, as DNA: TGTGCCAGCAGTGCTGATGACGGGACCTACGAGCAGTACTTC.

There are a few counts of this clone. The chain is built from TRBV9 and TRBJ2-2; 11 bases agree with TRBD1. Germline CDR1 reads SGDLS; CDR2 reads YYNGEE. This CDR3 is built from 16 residues. The V segment lost 0 bases and the J segment 4 bases; nucleotides outside the gene matches: 2. The CDR3 coding sequence is TGTGCCAGCAGCGTAGCTGGGACAGGGGGCACCGGGGAGCTGTTTTTT. Translated, it gives CASSVAGTGGTGELFF.

This clone has a single count. J is TRBJ1-5 and V is TRBV10-1, with 8 bases fitting TRBD1. This CDR3 contains 19 residues. Germline values: CDR1 WNHNN, CDR2 SYGVQD (reference sequence). V shed 8 bases, J shed 0 bases, and the junction held 18 bases outside the gene matches. CDR3 sequence reads: CASGRRRTGRLLSNQPQHF. CDR3 bases: TGCGCCAGCGGCAGGCGGAGGACAGGGCGTCTCCTTAGCAATCAGCCCCAGCATTTT.

The chain recombines TRBV5-4 with TRBJ2-1; 8 nucleotides align to TRBD2. V gave up 4 bases and J gave up 2 bases; unmatched junction bases: 5. The CDR3 contains 15 residues. The germline gives CDR1 SGHNT, CDR2 YYREEE (reference sequence). CDR3 loop: CASSRILAAYNEQFF. CDR3 sequence (DNA): TGTGCCAGCAGCCGAATACTAGCGGCCTACAATGAGCAGTTCTTC.

The gene calls are TRBV5-6 and TRBJ1-2; no firm D call. From germline, CDR1 is SGHDT and CDR2 YYEEEE. The CDR3 runs to 13 residues. V lost 4 bases and J 0 bases, leaving 7 bases between the germline ends. CDR3 in amino acids: CASSPEANYGYTF. Written as DNA, the CDR3 is TGTGCCAGCAGCCCTGAAGCTAACTATGGCTACACCTTC.

The rearrangement links TRBV5-1 to TRBJ1-3; D perhaps matches TRBD1 (6 bases). The germline V gene has CDR1 SGHRS and CDR2 YFSETQ. There are 14 residues in the CDR3. The V end lost 5 bases, the J end lost 1 base, and 10 bases lay between the germline ends. CDR3 residues: CASRPGESGNTIYF. CDR3 sequence (DNA): TGCGCCAGCAGACCAGGGGAGTCTGGAAACACCATATATTTT.

CDR3 nucleotides: TGTGCCAGTAGTAAGAATACAGGGCGGACCTACGAGCAGTACTTC. It codes for CASSKNTGRTYEQYF. The chain is built from TRBV19 and TRBJ2-7; D possibly corresponds to TRBD1 (6 bases). Trimming removed 4 bases at V and 2 bases at J, with 15 bases between. Germline loops: CDR1 LNHDA, CDR2 SQIVND (reference sequence). The CDR3 sequence is 15 residues long.

The rearrangement links TRBV7-9 to TRBJ1-4; D perhaps matches TRBD1 (6 bases). V dropped 3 bases and J dropped 7 bases, with 12 bases sitting between them. Germline V gene data show CDR1 as SEHNR and CDR2 as FQNEAQ (reference sequence). The CDR3 loop spans 14 amino acids. DNA for the CDR3: TGTGCCAGCAGCTTCCTCGGACAGCCTGAAAAACTGTTTTTT. Translating it yields CASSFLGQPEKLFF.

This clone was seen a few times. The V call is TRBV24-1, the J call TRBJ1-2; D is ambiguous. Germline-derived CDR1 and CDR2 are KGHDR and SFDVKD. The CDR3 consists of 14 residues. With 3 bases removed from V and 4 bases from J, the gap between germline ends came to 11 bases. The CDR3 DNA follows: TGTGCCACCAGTGATCCCGGCGGCCGCTATGGCTACACCTTC. It yields the protein CATSDPGGRYGYTF.